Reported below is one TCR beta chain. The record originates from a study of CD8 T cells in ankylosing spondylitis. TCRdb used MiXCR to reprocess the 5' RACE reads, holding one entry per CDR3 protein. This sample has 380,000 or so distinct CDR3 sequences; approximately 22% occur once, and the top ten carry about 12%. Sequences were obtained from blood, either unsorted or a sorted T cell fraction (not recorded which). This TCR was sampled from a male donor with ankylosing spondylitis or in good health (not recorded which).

In DNA form, the CDR3 reads TGTGCCAGCAGTTTTCGGGGGGGGGCCAATGAGCAGTTCTTC. Its protein is CASSFRGGANEQFF. The chain couples TRBV28 to TRBJ2-1, with 8 nucleotides matching TRBD2. Per the germline V gene, CDR1 is MDHEN and CDR2 is SYDVKM. The V gene end was trimmed by 3 bases and the J gene end by 6 bases; junction bases not matched to a gene: 4. There are 14 residues in the CDR3.